What follows are 20 T cell receptor beta chains derived from one specimen sequenced in a study of cytomegalovirus exposure and HLA in healthy donors. The PCR was carried out with 60 Vbeta primers and 13 Jbeta primers. TCRdb keeps only in-frame clones here, not all; method: immunoSEQ multiplex PCR. The sample consists of approximately 97,000 clones, around 73% of them appearing once. The sequenced material came from PBMCs. The receptors derive from a man in his forties in good health and CMV-seronegative.

The chain uses TRBV19 and TRBJ1-6; D not resolved. V was trimmed by 2 bases and J by 8 bases, leaving 13 bases between them. The CDR3 runs 15 residues. Germline V gives CDR1 LNHDA, CDR2 SQIVND (reference sequence). DNA for the CDR3: TGTGCCAGTAGTATATCCCAGACTGACTATTCACCCCTCCACTTT. Its protein is CASSISQTDYSPLHF.

V usage is TRBV4-1 and J usage is TRBJ2-5; 10 positions match TRBD2. Germline V CDR1 and CDR2: MGHRA, YSYEKL. J lost 7 bases, V lost 1 base, and 12 bases had no gene match. This CDR3 is built from 17 residues. The CDR3 sequence is CASSQAASGGAHGTQYF. The DNA of the CDR3 is TGCGCCAGCAGCCAAGCGGCCAGCGGGGGGGCTCATGGGACCCAGTACTTC.

Only a few counts were recorded for this clone. J is TRBJ1-1 and V is TRBV5-6; perhaps TRBD1 as D (5 bases). Germline CDR1 SGHDT, CDR2 YYEEEE. Between the trimmed V and J ends, which lost 3 bases and 0 bases, there was a span of 12 bases. This CDR3 has 15 amino acids. Here the CDR3 reads CASSSFRQMNTEAFF. Written as DNA, the CDR3 is TGTGCCAGCAGCTCATTTAGACAGATGAACACTGAAGCTTTCTTT.

V gene TRBV5-4 combines with J gene TRBJ2-5; the match to TRBD2 covers 8 bases. V was pared by 3 bases and J by 3 bases, with 7 bases of the junction left unmatched. Germline V gene data show CDR1 as SGHNT and CDR2 as YYREEE (reference sequence). The CDR3 covers 15 residues. CDR3 sequence (DNA): TGTGCCAGCAGCTCAGGAGGGACTAGGGAAGAGACCCAGTACTTC. It specifies CASSSGGTREETQYF. The whole variable domain, filled in from reference TRBV5-4 and TRBJ2-5, reads ETGVTQSPTHLIKTRGQQVTLRCSSQSGHNTVSWYQQALGQGPQFIFQYYREEENGRGNFPPRFSGLQFPNYSSELNVNALELDDSALYLCASSSGGTREETQYFGPGTRLLVL.

This chain links TRBV28 with TRBJ2-7, with 8 bases matching TRBD1. This CDR3 region has 13 residues. Germline lookup yields CDR1 MDHEN and CDR2 SYDVKM. With 5 bases clipped from V and 7 bases from J, the junction kept 7 bases outside the gene matches. CDR3 residues: CASSLRTGWEQYF. The CDR3 DNA reads TGTGCCAGCAGTCTCCGGACAGGGTGGGAGCAGTACTTC.

Of note for this clone: One end of the junction is discordant with germline, which a read error may explain. The chain couples TRBV7-6 to TRBJ2-1, with 8 positions matching TRBD1. Germline CDR1 and CDR2: SGHVS and FNYEAQ. The CDR3 consists of 12 residues. The CDR3 DNA reads TGTGCCAGCAGCGCGTACCGGGACAGGTTCCTCTTC. Protein product: CASSAYRDRFLF.

This clone appeared a single time. This chain connects TRBV5-4 to TRBJ1-6, with TRBD1 matching 8 bases. CDR1 is SGHNT and CDR2 is YYREEE in the germline V gene (reference sequence). V lost 4 bases and J lost 11; bases outside the gene matches: 11. This CDR3 comprises 15 residues. The CDR3 DNA reads as TGTGCCAGCAGCGGAGAACAGGGGGTAATTGCACCCCTCCACTTT. This encodes CASSGEQGVIAPLHF.

This clone was counted between two and nine times. This chain joins TRBV7-6 and TRBJ2-1, with D maybe TRBD2 (5 bases). CDR1 SGHVS and CDR2 FNYEAQ come from the germline V gene. The ends were cut back, 8 bases at V and 4 bases at J, with 15 bases in the middle. The CDR3 runs to 14 residues. The CDR3 region is CASSAGTRYNEQFF. Here the CDR3 DNA reads TGTGCCAGCTCCGCGGGTACGAGGTACAATGAGCAGTTCTTC.

The count of this clone is one. The CDR3 DNA reads TGTGCCAGCAGTAATCTCTACTCCTACAATGAGCAGTTCTTC. Its translation: CASSNLYSYNEQFF. V is TRBV25-1 and J is TRBJ2-1, with D hard to call. Germline loops: CDR1 MGHDK, CDR2 SYGVNS. The CDR3 has 14 amino acids. Trimming stripped 5 bases from V and 0 bases from J, with 8 bases between.

This rearrangement joins TRBV5-6 to TRBJ1-1, with 10 bases aligning to TRBD1. Trimming cost V 7 bases and J 5 bases; bases outside gene matches: 11. The CDR3 is 15 residues long. CDR1 is SGHDT and CDR2 is YYEEEE in the germline V gene. The CDR3 DNA reads as TGTGCCAGCCTATTGACAGGGGGCCTGGCAACTGAAGCTTTCTTT. Residues: CASLLTGGLATEAFF. Using reference TRBV5-6 and TRBJ1-1 for the parts outside the CDR3, the full variable domain is DAGVTQSPTHLIKTRGQQVTLRCSPKSGHDTVSWYQQALGQGPQFIFQYYEEEERQRGNFPDRFSGHQFPNYSSELNVNALLLGDSALYLCASLLTGGLATEAFFGQGTRLTVV.

This clone was found a few times. The genes are TRBV6-5 and TRBJ2-7; 8 bases match TRBD1. Trimming at V came to 6 bases and at J to 6 bases, leaving 4 bases not matched to a gene. Germline V gene sequence: CDR1 MNHEY, CDR2 SVGAGI. This CDR3 is built from 12 residues. The CDR3 nucleotides read TGTGCCAGCAGGGGACAGGAACGCGAGCAGTACTTC. Translated: CASRGQEREQYF.

The chain recombines TRBV19 with TRBJ1-3, with D possibly being TRBD1 (5 bases). Germline CDR1 reads LNHDA; CDR2 reads SQIVND (reference sequence). CDR3 length: 15 amino acids. Trimming removed 6 bases at V and 0 bases at J, with 12 bases between. CDR3 sequence reads: CASRRDGNSGNTIYF. Written as DNA, the CDR3 is TGTGCCAGTAGGCGGGACGGAAACTCTGGAAACACCATATATTTT.

The chain uses TRBV7-8 and TRBJ2-2; 7 nucleotides agree with TRBD2. Germline lookup yields CDR1 SGHVS and CDR2 FQNEAQ. Losses at the gene ends were 3 bases for V and 4 bases for J; bases not matched to a gene: 5. The CDR3 is made up of 15 amino acids. Written as DNA, the CDR3 is TGTGCCAGCAGCTTGGGGGGAGGGATCACCGGGGAGCTGTTTTTT. Encoded protein: CASSLGGGITGELFF.

This clone was observed a few times. The rearrangement links TRBV6-1 to TRBJ1-1; D may be TRBD1 (5 bases). Germline loops: CDR1 MNHNS, CDR2 SASEGT. Trimming took off 7 bases at V and 3 bases at J, with 15 bases between the two ends. The CDR3 totals 14 residues. As DNA, the CDR3 is TGTGCCAGCACCCTTTTAGGGGCTGACACTGAAGCTTTCTTT. This codes for CASTLLGADTEAFF.

J is TRBJ2-7 and V is TRBV5-1, with D perhaps TRBD2 (6 bases). The CDR3 covers 15 residues. Between the trimmed V and J ends, which lost 4 bases and 10 bases, there was a span of 24 bases. Germline CDR1 reads SGHRS; CDR2 reads YFSETQ. CDR3 sequence (DNA): TGCGCCAGCAGCCATGGAGGGCCCTCTTCTGCAAACCAGTACTTC. Amino acids: CASSHGGPSSANQYF.

V and J are TRBV6-5 and TRBJ2-5; TRBD1 matches 7 bases. V shed 2 bases and J 2 bases; nucleotides not matched to a gene: 5. Germline loops: CDR1 MNHEY, CDR2 SVGAGI. The CDR3 sequence is 15 residues long. The CDR3 protein is CASSYRGQPQETQYF. The CDR3 region has the DNA TGTGCCAGCAGTTACAGGGGACAGCCACAAGAGACCCAGTACTTC.

This chain joins TRBV4-2 and TRBJ1-5; no firm D call. Germline CDR1 LGHNA, CDR2 YNFKEQ. This CDR3 contains 14 residues. Deletions cut 1 base from V and 1 base from J, with 5 bases between. CDR3 DNA sequence: TGTGCCAGCAGCCAAGGTCAAAGCAATCAGCCCCAGCATTTT. It codes for CASSQGQSNQPQHF.

The V call is TRBV6-5, the J call TRBJ2-7; 11 nucleotides align to TRBD2. The ends lost 2 bases at V and 4 bases at J; junction bases unmatched: 4. Germline lookup yields CDR1 MNHEY and CDR2 SVGAGI. This CDR3 region has 15 residues. CDR3 in DNA: TGTGCCAGCAGTTACCCCCTAGCGGGGGGTTACGAGCAGTACTTC. This sequence encodes CASSYPLAGGYEQYF.

Notes on this clone: Other DNA variants within this sample encode the same CDR3. The chain joins TRBV7-9 to TRBJ1-2, with TRBD1 as a possible D gene (5 bases). Per the germline V gene, CDR1 is SEHNR and CDR2 is FQNEAQ (reference sequence). This CDR3 has 13 residues. V gave up 1 base and J gave up 8 bases, with 11 bases separating them. The CDR3 DNA reads as TGTGCCAGCAGCTTAGTCGCAGGGAGGGGCTACACCTTC. Encoded protein: CASSLVAGRGYTF.

About this clone: This CDR3 is also generated by other DNA sequences in the sample. This sequence joins TRBV30 and TRBJ2-3; D remains unclear. The CDR3 is 13 amino acids. Per germline, CDR1 GTSNPN and CDR2 SVGIG (reference sequence). V shed 0 bases and J shed 4 bases, with 8 bases lying between them. CDR3 sequence (DNA): TGTGCCTGGAGTGTGCTAGTCGCAGATACGCAGTATTTT. Translating gives CAWSVLVADTQYF.